The 29 T cell receptor beta chains below were found in one sample sequenced in a study of cytomegalovirus exposure and HLA in healthy donors. A multiplex PCR was run with 60 Vbeta primers and 13 Jbeta primers. Here immunoSEQ multiplex PCR was the method, and the copy in TCRdb shows in-frame clones only, minus some. The repertoire holds some 60,000 clones, with approximately 80% as singletons. Sequencing input: PBMCs. The origin of the receptors is a human donor in good health.

The rearrangement joins TRBV18 to TRBJ1-4, with a weak D call TRBD1 (6 bases). The CDR3 runs to 15 residues. V lost 5 bases and J 4 bases, leaving 14 bases between the germline ends. Germline V gene sequence: CDR1 KGHSH, CDR2 LQKENI. As DNA, the CDR3 is TGTGCCAGCTCAACAACAGGGCATAGTAATGAAAAACTGTTTTTT. Translating it yields CASSTTGHSNEKLFF.

V usage is TRBV14 and J usage is TRBJ2-2, with 11 bases matching TRBD1. J gave up 4 bases and V 2 bases, and 3 bases lay outside the gene matches. The CDR3 contains 16 residues. CDR1 SGHDN and CDR2 FVKESK come from the germline V gene. The CDR3, as DNA: TGTGCCAGCAGCCAACTCGGGACAGGGGGCACCGGGGAGCTGTTTTTT. Translating gives CASSQLGTGGTGELFF. Drawing the rest from reference TRBV14 and TRBJ2-2, the complete variable domain is EAGVTQFPSHSVIEKGQTVTLRCDPISGHDNLYWYRRVMGKEIKFLLHFVKESKQDESGMPNNRFLAERTGGTYSTLKVQPAELEDSGVYFCASSQLGTGGTGELFFGEGSRLTVL.

The chain has TRBV6-5 and TRBJ2-1, with D possibly being TRBD1 (5 bases). In germline, CDR1 is MNHEY, CDR2 SVGAGI. V was cut by 4 bases and J by 7 bases, with 17 bases left in between. This CDR3 is 15 amino acids long. The CDR3 region has the DNA TGTGCCAGCAGTTCCCTTTCAGATCCAGGGAATGAGCAGTTCTTC. The encoded protein is CASSSLSDPGNEQFF.

The chain couples TRBV7-3 to TRBJ2-3; no definite D call. The length of the CDR3 is 15 residues. V gave up 3 bases and J gave up 2 bases, with 12 bases separating them. Looked up from germline, CDR1 is SGHTA and CDR2 is FQGTGA. CDR3 sequence (DNA): TGTGCCAGCAGCTTCTATCCTGGTTACACAGATACGCAGTATTTT. This gives the protein CASSFYPGYTDTQYF.

V and J are TRBV28 and TRBJ2-6; 10 bases align to TRBD2. From germline, CDR1 is MDHEN and CDR2 SYDVKM. J lost 4 bases, V lost 3 bases, and 6 bases had no gene match. The CDR3 totals 17 residues. CDR3 bases: TGTGCCAGCAGTTTTCTAGCGGGAGTAGGAGGGGCCAACGTCCTGACTTTC. Its protein product is CASSFLAGVGGANVLTF.

The V gene is TRBV6-5, the J gene TRBJ2-3, with 7 positions matching TRBD2. The CDR3 covers 15 residues. Trimming cost V 6 bases and J 0 bases; bases outside gene matches: 6. Germline V gene lookup returns CDR1 MNHEY and CDR2 SVGAGI. The CDR3 loop is CASSIVAGSTDTQYF. CDR3 coding DNA: TGTGCCAGCAGCATAGTAGCGGGTAGCACAGATACGCAGTATTTT.

The genes are TRBV7-2 and TRBJ2-7; no clear D gene. Germline V gene sequence: CDR1 SGHTA, CDR2 FQGNSA. Between the trimmed V and J ends, which lost 1 base and 0 bases, there was a span of 7 bases. This CDR3 comprises 14 residues. Here the CDR3 DNA reads TGTGCCAGCAGCTTAGGCTGGAGCTCCTACGAGCAGTACTTC. It encodes CASSLGWSSYEQYF. Full variable domain (missing parts from reference TRBV7-2 and TRBJ2-7): GAGVSQSPSNKVTEKGKDVELRCDPISGHTALYWYRQSLGQGLEFLIYFQGNSAPDKSGLPSDRFSAERTGGSVSTLTIQRTQQEDSAVYLCASSLGWSSYEQYFGPGTRLTVT.

Comments on this clone: At one end, the junction sequence differs from germline, possibly due to a read error. The rearrangement joins TRBV7-9 to TRBJ1-2; perhaps TRBD1 as D (5 bases). Per the germline V gene, CDR1 is SEHNR and CDR2 is FQNEAQ (reference sequence). This CDR3 spans 12 amino acids. The CDR3 here is CSSTQGAYGYTF. CDR3 coding DNA: TGTTCCAGCACCCAAGGGGCATATGGCTACACCTTC.

The chain employs TRBV2 and TRBJ2-6, with a possible D match to TRBD1 (5 bases). This CDR3 spans 15 amino acids. Germline lookup yields CDR1 SNHLY and CDR2 FYNNEI. Trimming left V 3 bases short and J 1 base short, with 7 bases between. The CDR3 sequence: CASSDRVSGANVLTF. In DNA form, the CDR3 reads TGTGCCAGCAGTGACAGGGTATCTGGGGCCAACGTCCTGACTTTC.

V is TRBV5-1 and J is TRBJ2-1; TRBD2 agrees at 9 bases. Germline lookup yields CDR1 SGHRS and CDR2 YFSETQ. V lost 2 bases to trimming and J lost 5 bases; unmatched junction nucleotides: 8. CDR3 length equals 16 residues. The CDR3 reads CASSLVAGGGDNEQFF. CDR3 DNA sequence: TGCGCCAGCAGCTTAGTGGCGGGAGGGGGGGACAATGAGCAGTTCTTC.

This sequence joins TRBV28 and TRBJ1-5; TRBD1 matches at 8 bases. Germline V gives CDR1 MDHEN, CDR2 SYDVKM. The CDR3 is 14 residues long. With 4 bases clipped from V and 4 bases from J, the junction kept 3 bases outside the gene matches. The CDR3 DNA sequence: TGTGCCAGCAGTTCCCGGACAGGGAATCAGCCCCAGCATTTT. Its translation: CASSSRTGNQPQHF. Based on the CDR3 plus reference TRBV28 and TRBJ1-5, the full variable domain is DVKVTQSSRYLVKRTGEKVFLECVQDMDHENMFWYRQDPGLGLRLIYFSYDVKMKEKGDIPEGYSVSREKKERFSLILESASTNQTSMYLCASSSRTGNQPQHFGDGTRLSIL.

The chain combines TRBV14 with TRBJ1-1; D is unresolved. Germline CDR1 and CDR2: SGHDN and FVKESK. There are 13 residues in the CDR3. Trimming took off 5 bases at V and 3 bases at J, with 10 bases between the two ends. The CDR3 region has the DNA TGTGCCAGCAGCTATCGCACGGACACTGAAGCTTTCTTT. Its translation: CASSYRTDTEAFF.

CDR3 in amino acids: CASSRLAGGTTDTQYF. The DNA of the CDR3 is TGTGCCAGCAGTCGACTAGCGGGAGGGACCACAGATACGCAGTATTTT. The chain employs TRBV7-2 and TRBJ2-3; 14 nucleotides line up with TRBD2. J was trimmed by 2 bases and V by 6 bases; bases with no gene match: 4. The CDR3 consists of 16 residues. Germline lookup yields CDR1 SGHTA and CDR2 FQGNSA.

The V call is TRBV6-5, the J call TRBJ2-5, with D possibly TRBD2 on 7 matching bases. The CDR3 length is 16 residues. Germline V CDR1 and CDR2: MNHEY, SVGAGI. Trimming shortened V by 3 bases and J by 5 bases, and 19 bases separated the two germline ends. The CDR3 DNA reads as TGTGCCAGCAGTTATCTGGGCGGGGGCCCCACCGAGACCCAGTACTTC. Its translation is CASSYLGGGPTETQYF.

This clone was detected a few times. The CDR3 bases are TGTGCCAGCAGCTTAGATTTAGGGCTAGCGGGAGGGTGGTCCTACAATGAGCAGTTCTTC. It yields the protein CASSLDLGLAGGWSYNEQFF. V usage is TRBV11-2 and J usage is TRBJ2-1, with 12 nucleotides matching TRBD2. Per the germline V gene, CDR1 is SGHAT and CDR2 is FQNNGV. This CDR3 contains 20 residues. V trimming: 0 bases; J trimming: 1 base; junction bases outside the gene matches: 10.

This clone has just a few counts. This chain links TRBV4-3 with TRBJ1-6, with D possibly being TRBD1 (5 bases). The V gene's germline CDR1 is LGHNA and CDR2 YSLEER. This CDR3 is built from 15 residues. The V end was cut by 1 base, the J end by 10 bases, with 14 bases between. The CDR3 sequence: CASSQGRPSGSPLHF. DNA of the CDR3: TGCGCCAGCAGCCAAGGTCGCCCGTCAGGGTCACCCCTCCACTTT.

The chain has TRBV5-1 and TRBJ1-4; 7 nucleotides line up with TRBD1. V lost 0 bases and J lost 0; bases outside the gene matches: 2. The CDR3 is 16 amino acids. Germline loops: CDR1 SGHRS, CDR2 YFSETQ. CDR3 bases: TGCGCCAGCAGCTTGGGCGACAGGGCAACTAATGAAAAACTGTTTTTT. It translates to CASSLGDRATNEKLFF.

This clone was seen a few times. This chain connects TRBV6-4 to TRBJ2-3; the match to TRBD2 covers 10 bases. The ends lost 6 bases at V and 0 bases at J; junction bases unmatched: 6. Per the germline V gene, CDR1 is MRHNA and CDR2 is SNTAGT. CDR3 size: 16 residues. This chain's CDR3 is CASSRGTSVSTDTQYF. CDR3 nucleotide sequence: TGTGCCAGCAGCCGGGGGACTAGCGTTAGCACAGATACGCAGTATTTT.

This chain uses TRBV5-1 with TRBJ2-1; D is ambiguous. Germline V gene data show CDR1 as SGHRS and CDR2 as YFSETQ. This CDR3 has 16 residues. Between the trimmed V and J ends, which lost 0 bases and 3 bases, there was a span of 13 bases. The CDR3 DNA is TGCGCCAGCAGCTTGGAAACGCTAGGCGGCTACAATGAGCAGTTCTTC. Residues: CASSLETLGGYNEQFF. Looking up the rest from reference TRBV5-1 and TRBJ2-1 gives the full variable domain: KAGVTQTPRYLIKTRGQQVTLSCSPISGHRSVSWYQQTPGQGLQFLFEYFSETQRNKGNFPGRFSGRQFSNSRSEMNVSTLELGDSALYLCASSLETLGGYNEQFFGPGTRLTVL.

This sequence joins TRBV10-3 and TRBJ2-1, with D possibly being TRBD2 (5 bases). Trimming removed 6 bases from V and 5 bases from J, with 17 bases in between. Per the germline V gene, CDR1 is ENHRY and CDR2 is SYGVKD. The CDR3 sequence is 15 residues long. This chain's CDR3 is CAIRDGAESNNEQFF. For the CDR3, the DNA is TGTGCCATCAGGGACGGAGCGGAGTCTAACAATGAGCAGTTCTTC.

V is TRBV9 and J is TRBJ2-7; TRBD1 might be the D (5 bases). Germline V gives CDR1 SGDLS, CDR2 YYNGEE. The V gene lost 2 bases and the J gene lost 2 bases, with 11 bases spanning the gap. This CDR3 is built from 14 residues. This CDR3 is CASSVTDIPYEQYF. The DNA of the CDR3 is TGTGCCAGCAGCGTGACGGACATCCCCTACGAGCAGTACTTC.

V usage is TRBV30 and J usage is TRBJ2-7; no definite D call. The germline V gene encodes CDR1 GTSNPN and CDR2 SVGIG (reference sequence). The CDR3 contains 12 residues. V lost 2 bases and J lost 3, with 8 bases in between. CDR3 bases: TGTGCCTGGAGTCCCCGGTTCTACGAGCAGTACTTC. Protein product: CAWSPRFYEQYF.

The gene calls are TRBV11-3 and TRBJ2-3, with 7 bases fitting TRBD1. This CDR3 has 15 amino acids. In germline, CDR1 is SGHNT, CDR2 YENEEA. With 5 bases clipped from V and 7 bases from J, the junction kept 12 bases outside the gene matches. The DNA of the CDR3 is TGTGCCAGCAGCATATCGACAGGGTATAAGAATACGCAGTATTTT. Translating it yields CASSISTGYKNTQYF.

This clone was seen a few times. This chain joins TRBV18 and TRBJ1-5; no definite D call. V was pared by 6 bases and J by 6 bases, with 21 bases between. Germline V gives CDR1 KGHSH, CDR2 LQKENI. There are 16 residues in the CDR3. For the CDR3, the DNA is TGTGCCAGCTCCCCGGACTGGTTGGGGAAGGGTCAGCCCCAGCATTTT. It encodes CASSPDWLGKGQPQHF.

Only one count was recorded for this clone. Because the CDR3 is missing its conserved closing phenylalanine or tryptophan, this is likely a read error. This chain uses TRBV2 with TRBJ1-1; D might be TRBD1 (6 bases). CDR3 length: 15 residues. CDR1 SNHLY and CDR2 FYNNEI come from the germline V gene. The V end was cut by 0 bases, the J end by 6 bases, with 14 bases between. The DNA for the CDR3 is TGTGCCAGCAGTGAAGCAGCAGGGGAGGGTCCTGAAGCTTTCTCT. Residues: CASSEAAGEGPEAFS.

This chain uses TRBV11-3 with TRBJ2-5; TRBD1 agrees at 8 bases. Trimming took 5 bases from V and 4 from J; bases not matched to a gene: 12. The CDR3 contains 16 residues. Germline V gene lookup returns CDR1 SGHNT and CDR2 YENEEA. In DNA, the CDR3 is TGTGCCAGCAGCCCCGGACAGGGTCAAGGGCTAGAGACCCAGTACTTC. Protein sequence: CASSPGQGQGLETQYF.

The rearrangement uses TRBV28 and TRBJ1-4, with TRBD1 matching 9 bases. J gave up 13 bases and V 6 bases, and 18 bases lay outside the gene matches. The germline V gene encodes CDR1 MDHEN and CDR2 SYDVKM. The CDR3 loop spans 16 amino acids. The chain's CDR3 is CASRPRSGTGNLVLFF. CDR3 nucleotide sequence: TGTGCCAGCAGGCCTCGCTCCGGGACAGGGAATCTAGTACTGTTTTTT.

This clone turned up a few times. The V call is TRBV6-5, the J call TRBJ2-3; weak D call: TRBD1 (6 bases). Trimming left V 5 bases short and J 3 bases short, with 15 bases between. The CDR3 covers 15 residues. The germline gives CDR1 MNHEY, CDR2 SVGAGI. The CDR3 region has the DNA TGTGCCAGCAGTCTCAGGGGAGAGGGGACAGATACGCAGTATTTT. Its translation: CASSLRGEGTDTQYF.

The chain joins TRBV5-4 to TRBJ2-2; tentative D call: TRBD1 (6 bases). Per germline, CDR1 SGHNT and CDR2 YYREEE (reference sequence). This CDR3 is built from 15 residues. Trimming pared 6 bases from V and 7 bases from J, leaving 19 bases between. CDR3: CASTVGQGQGGELFF. The CDR3 nucleotides are TGTGCCAGCACCGTGGGGCAGGGGCAGGGCGGGGAGCTGTTTTTT.